The 16 T cell receptor beta chains below all came from one sample that was sequenced in a study of shared clonotypes between healthy human individuals. TCRdb's table, derived via immunoSEQ multiplex PCR, lists solely in-frame clones and lacks some. The sample consists of about 980,000 clones, about three quarters of them appearing once. The sequencing sample was made of memory CD4+ T cells sorted from blood. Indicated subset: CD45RA-negative fraction. The receptors shown here come from a man aged 18 to 35 in good health.

This clone has ten or more counts. The chain employs TRBV4-1 and TRBJ1-2, with unresolved D. From germline, CDR1 is MGHRA and CDR2 YSYEKL. The length of the CDR3 is 17 residues. V was trimmed by 3 bases and J by 8 bases, leaving 25 bases between them. CDR3 sequence: CASSQAIGRQISIGYTF. In nucleotides, the CDR3 is TGCGCCAGCAGCCAGGCCATTGGAAGACAAATATCTATCGGCTACACCTTC.

This clone was found once. This chain links TRBV2 with TRBJ2-7; D gene unclear. The CDR3 extends over 12 amino acids. Looked up from germline, CDR1 is SNHLY and CDR2 is FYNNEI. The V end lost 3 bases, the J end lost 4 bases, and 7 bases lay between the germline ends. This CDR3 reads CASSDRKYEQYF. The CDR3 DNA follows: TGTGCCAGCAGTGACAGAAAATACGAGCAGTACTTC.

This clone has just one count. J is TRBJ1-4 and V is TRBV5-4; tentative D call: TRBD1 (6 bases). CDR1 and CDR2 from the germline V gene are SGHNT and YYREEE (reference sequence). Trimming removed 3 bases at V and 7 bases at J, with 13 bases between. The CDR3 extends over 14 amino acids. The CDR3 DNA sequence: TGTGCCAGCAGCTCGGGGGGCGAGTTTGAAAAACTGTTTTTT. Its translation: CASSSGGEFEKLFF.

The CDR3 region is CASSEPRDRGYGVGYTF. In DNA, the CDR3 is TGTGCCAGCAGTGAACCCCGGGACAGGGGATATGGTGTTGGCTACACCTTC. V gene TRBV6-1 combines with J gene TRBJ1-2, with TRBD1 matching over 10 bases. This CDR3 contains 17 residues. V was clipped by 2 bases and J by 7 bases; unmatched bases: 13. The germline V gene encodes CDR1 MNHNS and CDR2 SASEGT.

The chain has TRBV5-4 and TRBJ1-1; weak D call: TRBD1 (5 bases). Germline CDR1 SGHNT, CDR2 YYREEE (reference sequence). The CDR3 spans 16 residues. V dropped 0 bases and J dropped 4 bases, with 16 bases sitting between them. The CDR3 coding sequence is TGTGCCAGCAGCTTGGGGGGACGGGGAGAGAGCACTGAAGCTTTCTTT. Its protein is CASSLGGRGESTEAFF.

V and J are TRBV5-4 and TRBJ1-6; D gene uncertain. Trimming stripped 0 bases from V and 10 bases from J, with 11 bases between. Germline lookup yields CDR1 SGHNT and CDR2 YYREEE (reference sequence). This CDR3 has 14 residues. CDR3 bases: TGTGCCAGCAGCTTGGCCCTACTGGAATCACCCCTCCACTTT. As protein: CASSLALLESPLHF.

The chain has TRBV21-1 and TRBJ1-5. TRBV21-1 is labeled a pseudogene. The CDR3 contains 15 residues. This chain's CDR3 is CASLLRGTLHQPQHF. CDR3 DNA sequence: TGTGCCAGCCTCCTGCGGGGGACACTTCATCAGCCCCAGCATTTT.

Concerning this clone itself: An end of the junction differs from the germline gene, which may be a read error. V and J are TRBV7-7 and TRBJ2-1; D is perhaps TRBD1 or TRBD2 (5 bases each). CDR1 is SSHAT, CDR2 FNYEAQ, per germline (reference sequence). The CDR3 contains 15 residues. Here the CDR3 DNA reads TGTGCTAGCAACCCCGATGGGACGCCGTACAATGAGCAGTTCTTC. It translates to CASNPDGTPYNEQFF.

The chain has TRBV21-1 and TRBJ1-6; TRBD1 is the table's D call, not checked against the DNA. TRBV21-1 is noted as a pseudogene. The CDR3 is 16 residues long. The CDR3 sequence: CASSIPGQDDNSPLHF. DNA of the CDR3: TGTGCCAGCAGCATCCCGGGACAGGATGACAATTCACCCCTCCACTTT.

A few counts support this clone. This sequence joins TRBV30 and TRBJ1-1; D not resolved. CDR1 and CDR2 (germline): GTSNPN, SVGIG (reference sequence). There are 11 residues in the CDR3. Trimming pared 1 base from V and 7 bases from J, leaving 7 bases between. CDR3 amino acids: CAWSEDGEAFF. The CDR3 DNA sequence: TGTGCCTGGAGTGAAGACGGTGAAGCTTTCTTT. The full variable domain, rest sourced from reference TRBV30 and TRBJ1-1, is SQTIHQWPATLVQPVGSPLSLECTVEGTSNPNLYWYRQAAGRGLQLLFYSVGIGQISSEVPQNLSASRPQDRQFILSSKKLLLSDSGFYLCAWSEDGEAFFGQGTRLTVV.

CDR3 sequence (DNA): TGTGCCAGCAGTGAAGCGGGCCCTGTCTCCTACAATGAGCAGTTCTTC. Protein sequence: CASSEAGPVSYNEQFF. The rearrangement uses TRBV2 and TRBJ2-1; the D is unclear. The CDR3 has 16 amino acids. The germline V gene encodes CDR1 SNHLY and CDR2 FYNNEI. Trimming pared 0 bases from V and 0 bases from J, leaving 9 bases between.

The V and J genes are TRBV2 and TRBJ1-3; D remains unclear. Germline assignment: CDR1 SNHLY and CDR2 FYNNEI. The ends were cut back, 5 bases at V and 4 bases at J, with 15 bases in the middle. The length of the CDR3 is 15 residues. This CDR3 reads CASSSTGLGGNTIYF. CDR3 nucleotide sequence: TGTGCCAGCAGTTCGACCGGGCTTGGGGGAAACACCATATATTTT.

J is TRBJ2-2 and V is TRBV2, with D perhaps matching TRBD1 (6 bases). V lost 10 bases and J lost 0, with 18 bases in between. Germline lookup yields CDR1 SNHLY and CDR2 FYNNEI. The CDR3 is 16 amino acids. CDR3 region: CATPLQGMTNTGELFF. In nucleotides, the CDR3 is TGTGCCACCCCACTCCAGGGGATGACGAACACCGGGGAGCTGTTTTTT.

CDR3: CASSLDGTDKYTGNTIYF. For the CDR3, the DNA is TGTGCCAGCAGCTTGGATGGGACAGATAAATACACTGGAAACACCATATATTTT. The chain is built from TRBV5-6 and TRBJ1-3; 7 nucleotides line up with TRBD1. The V segment lost 0 bases and the J segment 2 bases; nucleotides outside the gene matches: 11. The CDR3 extends over 18 amino acids. The germline V gene encodes CDR1 SGHDT and CDR2 YYEEEE.

The J gene is TRBJ2-5, the V gene TRBV7-2; no firm D call. V lost 4 bases, J lost 7 bases, and 16 bases lay in between. The CDR3 covers 14 residues. Per the germline V gene, CDR1 is SGHTA and CDR2 is FQGNSA. CDR3 residues: CASSSGSNGLTQYF. The DNA for the CDR3 is TGTGCCAGCAGCTCCGGGTCTAACGGGTTGACCCAGTACTTC. Supplemented by reference TRBV7-2 and TRBJ2-5, the full variable domain reads GAGVSQSPSNKVTEKGKDVELRCDPISGHTALYWYRQSLGQGLEFLIYFQGNSAPDKSGLPSDRFSAERTGGSVSTLTIQRTQQEDSAVYLCASSSGSNGLTQYFGPGTRLLVL.

This clone has at least ten counts. The chain recombines TRBV5-4 with TRBJ2-1; 16 bases fit TRBD2. The CDR3 has 17 amino acids. The V gene's germline CDR1 is SGHNT and CDR2 YYREEE (reference sequence). V was clipped by 4 bases and J by 6 bases; unmatched bases: 7. CDR3 amino acids: CASSPGTSGRGINEQFF. The DNA of the CDR3 is TGTGCCAGCAGCCCCGGGACTAGCGGGAGGGGAATCAATGAGCAGTTCTTC.